These 20 T cell receptor beta chains originate from one sample sequenced in a study of T-cell reconstitution after alpha-beta-depleted transplantation in children. Unique molecular identifiers tagged the TCRbeta library. TCRdb reprocessed the PCR reads with MiXCR, giving one entry per CDR3 protein. The sample carries approximately 490,000 distinct CDR3 sequences, roughly an eighth recorded once. The starting material was PBMCs from the stem cell graft donor, obtained from the stem cell graft. These receptors were taken from a human donor who donated a stem cell graft to a child with combined immunodeficiency.

This clonotype has just a few counts. V is TRBV12-3 or TRBV12-4 and J is TRBJ1-2, with a possible D match to TRBD1 (6 bases). Between the trimmed V and J ends, which lost 2 bases and 8 bases, there was a span of 18 bases. The CDR3 has 15 residues. The CDR3 reads CASSLIGGGPLGYTF. Here the CDR3 DNA reads TGTGCCAGCAGTTTAATCGGCGGGGGGCCCCTCGGCTACACCTTC.

This chain connects TRBV23-1 to TRBJ2-7; D may match TRBD1 or TRBD2 (5 bases each). TRBV23-1 is identified as an open reading frame with a role that is uncertain. The CDR3 is 13 amino acids. The V and J ends lost 11 bases and 1 base respectively, with 15 bases between them. CDR3 protein: CAPTPGRSYEQYF. Here the CDR3 DNA reads TGCGCCCCAACCCCGGGACGATCCTACGAGCAGTACTTC.

The V gene is TRBV7-9, the J gene TRBJ2-2; 8 bases agree with TRBD2. Trimming took 5 bases from V and 5 from J; bases not matched to a gene: 7. Germline CDR1 SEHNR, CDR2 FQNEAQ (reference sequence). This CDR3 has 15 residues. The CDR3 sequence: CASSSQLAVTGELFF. CDR3 coding DNA: TGTGCCAGCAGCAGCCAACTAGCGGTGACCGGGGAGCTGTTTTTT.

This clonotype was found a few times. The CDR3: CASSLGYQHRGNEQFF. The CDR3 DNA reads TGTGCCAGCAGTTTAGGGTACCAACACCGGGGGAATGAGCAGTTCTTC. The chain recombines TRBV27 with TRBJ2-1, with TRBD2 as a possible D gene (6 bases). CDR1 is MNHEY, CDR2 SMNVEV, per germline (reference sequence). The ends were cut back, 2 bases at V and 7 bases at J, with 18 bases in the middle. The CDR3 loop spans 16 amino acids.

This CDR3 reads CASSDGEGPNYGYTF. The CDR3 nucleotides are TGTGCCAGCAGTGATGGGGAGGGACCTAACTATGGCTACACCTTC. This rearrangement joins TRBV6-1 to TRBJ1-2, with D perhaps matching TRBD1 (5 bases). The CDR3 contains 15 residues. V dropped 3 bases and J dropped 0 bases, with 11 bases sitting between them. CDR1 and CDR2 (germline): MNHNS, SASEGT.

The chain employs TRBV12-3 or TRBV12-4 and TRBJ1-2; 7 bases align to TRBD1. The CDR3 runs to 13 residues. Germline trimming cut 4 bases from V and 4 bases from J; bases unmatched to any gene: 3. The DNA of the CDR3 is TGTGCCAGCAGTTCCGGGACAGTCTATGGCTACACCTTC. Its protein product is CASSSGTVYGYTF.

The chain couples TRBV7-9 to TRBJ2-1; D may be TRBD1 or TRBD2 (7 bases each). V gave up 4 bases and J gave up 7 bases, with 23 bases separating them. From germline, CDR1 is SEHNR and CDR2 FQNEAQ (reference sequence). The CDR3 length is 17 residues. Here the CDR3 reads CASSSLRGGAGLNEQFF. The CDR3 DNA follows: TGTGCCAGCAGCTCCCTCAGGGGGGGCGCGGGTTTGAATGAGCAGTTCTTC.

The rearrangement links TRBV18 to TRBJ1-4; D uncertain. The germline CDR1 and CDR2 sequences are KGHSH and LQKENI. V was clipped by 2 bases and J by 3 bases, with 16 bases between them. This CDR3 has 17 amino acids. This CDR3 is CASSPLLSQGSNEKLFF. CDR3 nucleotides: TGTGCCAGCTCACCATTACTTTCCCAAGGCTCTAATGAAAAACTGTTTTTT. Complete variable domain (other parts from reference TRBV18 and TRBJ1-4): NAGVMQNPRHLVRRRGQEARLRCSPMKGHSHVYWYRQLPEEGLKFMVYLQKENIIDESGMPKERFSAEFPKEGPSILRIQQVVRGDSAAYFCASSPLLSQGSNEKLFFGSGTQLSVL.

This clonotype showed up many times. V gene TRBV5-1 combines with J gene TRBJ2-3; D might be TRBD2 (6 bases). Germline lookup yields CDR1 SGHRS and CDR2 YFSETQ. The length of the CDR3 is 12 residues. The germline V and J ends were trimmed by 6 bases and 4 bases, with 9 bases remaining between them. The CDR3 loop reads CASMEGSDTQYF. The CDR3 DNA is TGCGCCAGCATGGAGGGATCAGATACGCAGTATTTT.

Points on this clonotype: The final CDR3 position lacks the conserved phenylalanine or tryptophan, pointing to a likely read error. This chain joins TRBV4-3 and TRBJ1-2; 9 bases align to TRBD1. CDR3 length: 16 residues. Germline values: CDR1 LGHNA, CDR2 YSLEER. The ends lost 5 bases at V and 8 bases at J; junction bases unmatched: 15. DNA of the CDR3: TGCGCCAGCAGCTATGGGACAGGGTCGTCCAGCGGGGGCTACACCTGC. This encodes CASSYGTGSSSGGYTC.

This clonotype showed up many times. V and J are TRBV7-8 and TRBJ1-4; D gene ambiguous. This CDR3 comprises 16 residues. Germline V gene data show CDR1 as SGHVS and CDR2 as FQNEAQ. Trimming cost V 6 bases and J 8 bases, with 22 bases left between them. CDR3 nucleotide sequence: TGTGCCAGCAGACAAGGACGGTTCTCTGTCGGAGAAAAACTGTTTTTT. Translating it yields CASRQGRFSVGEKLFF.

This clonotype occurred a few times. The V and J genes are TRBV10-3 and TRBJ2-7, with D possibly being TRBD2 (5 bases). V was trimmed by 6 bases and J by 4 bases, leaving 10 bases between them. Germline V lookup: CDR1 ENHRY, CDR2 SYGVKD. This CDR3 is 12 amino acids long. Here the CDR3 DNA reads TGTGCCATCAGCCCTACGGGGTACGAGCAGTACTTC. Its translation is CAISPTGYEQYF.

This clonotype was picked up a small number of times. The V gene is TRBV13, the J gene TRBJ1-1; D uncertain. The CDR3 length is 12 residues. Germline V gene lookup returns CDR1 PRHDT and CDR2 FYEKMQ (reference sequence). Trimming cost V 6 bases and J 2 bases, with 7 bases left between them. CDR3 sequence: CASRLINTEAFF. CDR3 in DNA: TGTGCCAGCAGACTTATCAACACTGAAGCTTTCTTT.

This clonotype was detected many times. The chain uses TRBV28 and TRBJ2-1; D might be TRBD1 (6 bases). This CDR3 has 14 residues. Germline CDR1 reads MDHEN; CDR2 reads SYDVKM. Trimming removed 6 bases from V and 4 bases from J, with 13 bases in between. CDR3 in amino acids: CASRSGTPYNEQFF. In DNA form, the CDR3 reads TGTGCCAGCAGGTCCGGGACACCATACAATGAGCAGTTCTTC. The entire variable domain, with the rest obtained from reference TRBV28 and TRBJ2-1, is as follows: DVKVTQSSRYLVKRTGEKVFLECVQDMDHENMFWYRQDPGLGLRLIYFSYDVKMKEKGDIPEGYSVSREKKERFSLILESASTNQTSMYLCASRSGTPYNEQFFGPGTRLTVL.

V and J are TRBV6-1 and TRBJ2-2; possible D gene TRBD1, 6 bases. The CDR3 contains 16 residues. In germline, CDR1 is MNHNS, CDR2 SASEGT. Trimming left V 6 bases short and J 0 bases short, with 14 bases between. CDR3 region: CASRSWGPSNTGELFF. The CDR3 DNA follows: TGTGCCAGCAGGAGTTGGGGGCCCTCGAACACCGGGGAGCTGTTTTTT.

This clonotype has a count of ten or more. V and J are TRBV29-1 and TRBJ2-7; TRBD1 matches at 7 bases. CDR1 and CDR2 from the germline V gene are SQVTM and ANQGSEA. The V and J ends lost 7 bases and 4 bases, in that order; junction bases with no gene match: 7. The CDR3 is made up of 12 amino acids. CDR3 protein: CSATTGPYEQYF. CDR3 nucleotide sequence: TGCAGCGCCACGACAGGGCCTTACGAGCAGTACTTC.

This clonotype was detected only a few times. The chain is built from TRBV7-9 and TRBJ2-3; 9 positions match TRBD2. The CDR3 runs to 16 residues. J gave up 6 bases and V 3 bases, and 10 bases lay outside the gene matches. CDR1 is SEHNR, CDR2 FQNEAQ, per germline (reference sequence). In DNA form, the CDR3 reads TGTGCCAGCAGCTTCGGCCTTAGCGGGAGACTGGATACGCAGTATTTT. Amino acids: CASSFGLSGRLDTQYF.

The sample holds a few counts of this clonotype. The chain has TRBV7-9 and TRBJ2-1, with TRBD2 identical over 10 bases. The germline V gene encodes CDR1 SEHNR and CDR2 FQNEAQ (reference sequence). J was trimmed by 7 bases and V by 1 base; bases with no gene match: 4. The CDR3 consists of 15 residues. CDR3 DNA: TGTGCCAGCAGCTTAGAGCGGGGGGGCAGGAATGAGCAGTTCTTC. Its translation is CASSLERGGRNEQFF.

CDR3 sequence reads: CASSLSASASYEQFF. In DNA form, the CDR3 reads TGCGCCAGCAGCTTGTCGGCTAGCGCCAGCTATGAGCAGTTCTTC. This chain uses TRBV5-1 with TRBJ2-1; weak D call: TRBD2 (6 bases). Germline V lookup: CDR1 SGHRS, CDR2 YFSETQ. The length of the CDR3 is 15 residues. V was trimmed by 1 base and J by 8 bases, leaving 16 bases between them.

The sample holds a few counts of this clonotype. The genes are TRBV3-1 and TRBJ2-3; D is undetermined. The CDR3 runs to 15 residues. Between the trimmed V and J ends, which lost 5 bases and 0 bases, there was a span of 12 bases. CDR1 is LGHDT and CDR2 is YNNKEL in the germline V gene (reference sequence). CDR3 amino acids: CASSSNPGSTDTQYF. The CDR3 DNA sequence: TGTGCCAGCAGCTCTAATCCGGGTAGCACAGATACGCAGTATTTT.